This is a list of T cell receptor beta chains from one sample in a study of PD-1 blockade in classical Hodgkin lymphoma. Sequencing used immunoSEQ multiplex PCR; TCRdb keeps in-frame clones, though not all of them. This sample has roughly 32,000 clones, with 90% to 95% found just once. The source was CD4+ T cells from blood, collected before the fourth cycle of nivolumab. These receptors were taken from a human donor with classical Hodgkin lymphoma. Each CDR3 is given with its conserved first and last residue. The D gene is left open where the match is weak. The size entry is marked missing in some rows and otherwise reads once, few, many or a size class.

V: TRBV7-9; J: TRBJ2-7; D: -; size: -; CDR3: CASSLPSYEQYF; DNA: TGTGCCAGCAGCCTACCCTCCTACGAGCAGTACTTC
V: TRBV5-1; J: TRBJ2-1; D: TRBD2; size: -; CDR3: CASSLLAGVNNEQFF; DNA: TGCGCCAGCAGCCTGCTAGCGGGAGTTAACAATGAGCAGTTCTTC
V: TRBV11-2; J: TRBJ2-1; D: TRBD2; size: -; CDR3: CASSLGTSRNEQFF; DNA: TGTGCCAGCAGCTTGGGGACTAGTCGGAATGAGCAGTTCTTC
V: TRBV7-9; J: TRBJ1-5; D: -; size: -; CDR3: CASSLGDTGGGNQPQHF; DNA: TGTGCCAGCAGCTTAGGGGACACCGGCGGGGGCAATCAGCCCCAGCATTTT
V: TRBV10-1; J: TRBJ2-2; D: -; size: -; CDR3: CASSGQRAVGELFF; DNA: TGCGCCAGCAGTGGGCAGAGGGCCGTCGGGGAGCTGTTTTTT
V: TRBV19; J: TRBJ1-2; D: -; size: -; CDR3: CASSIGRLGARSSGYTF; DNA: TGTGCCAGTAGTATCGGTAGGCTGGGGGCGCGATCTAGTGGCTACACCTTC
V: TRBV6-6; J: TRBJ2-5; D: TRBD1; size: -; CDR3: CASSYIRAGGETQYF; DNA: TGTGCCAGCAGTTACATTCGGGCAGGGGGAGAGACCCAGTACTTC
V: TRBV18; J: TRBJ2-2; D: -; size: -; CDR3: CASSPRVSGELFF; DNA: TGTGCCAGCTCACCAAGGGTGTCCGGGGAGCTGTTTTTT
V: TRBV28; J: TRBJ1-1; D: -; size: -; CDR3: CASSLWGEAEAFF; DNA: TGTGCCAGCAGTTTATGGGGTGAGGCTGAAGCTTTCTTT
V: TRBV7-9; J: TRBJ1-5; D: -; size: -; CDR3: CASSLGDTANSNQPQHF; DNA: TGTGCCAGCAGCTTAGGGGACACCGCAAATAGCAATCAGCCCCAGCATTTT
V: TRBV5-1; J: TRBJ2-7; D: TRBD2; size: -; CDR3: CASSLRTSGSDSYEQYF; DNA: TGCGCCAGCAGCTTAAGGACTAGCGGGAGTGACTCCTACGAGCAGTACTTC
V: TRBV25-1; J: TRBJ2-1; D: -; size: -; CDR3: CASSEWPYNEQFF; DNA: TGTGCCAGCAGTGAGTGGCCATACAATGAGCAGTTCTTC
V: TRBV7-6; J: TRBJ2-1; D: -; size: -; CDR3: CASSLGAGKVARSEQFF; DNA: TGTGCCAGCAGCTTAGGCGCTGGGAAAGTGGCAAGGAGTGAGCAGTTCTTC
V: TRBV7-8; J: TRBJ2-1; D: -; size: -; CDR3: CASSLVLGGGSYNEQFF; DNA: TGTGCCAGCAGCTTAGTTCTGGGTGGAGGGTCCTACAATGAGCAGTTCTTC
V: TRBV5-4; J: TRBJ2-5; D: -; size: -; CDR3: CASSTRQLGETQYF; DNA: TGTGCCAGCAGCACCCGACAGCTAGGAGAGACCCAGTACTTC
V: TRBV6-1; J: TRBJ2-7; D: TRBD2; size: -; CDR3: CASMPSGIPYEQYF; DNA: TGTGCCAGCATGCCTAGCGGGATCCCCTACGAGCAGTACTTC
V: TRBV9; J: TRBJ2-7; D: -; size: once; CDR3: CASSLDPSTYEQYF; DNA: TGTGCCAGCAGCCTCGACCCCTCAACCTACGAGCAGTACTTC
V: TRBV27; J: TRBJ2-7; D: TRBD1; size: -; CDR3: CASSLQGAIIEQYF; DNA: TGTGCCAGCAGTTTACAGGGGGCGATAATCGAGCAGTACTTC
V: TRBV5-5; J: TRBJ2-7; D: -; size: -; CDR3: CASSSLYEQYF; DNA: TGTGCCAGCAGCTCCCTATACGAGCAGTACTTC
V: TRBV27; J: TRBJ1-2; D: TRBD1; size: -; CDR3: CASSLDSRTGAYGGYTF; DNA: TGTGCCAGCAGTCTCGACTCCCGGACAGGGGCATATGGTGGCTACACCTTC
V: TRBV11-2; J: TRBJ2-1; D: -; size: -; CDR3: CASSSWTILNNEQFF; DNA: TGTGCCAGCAGCTCCTGGACTATCCTCAACAATGAGCAGTTCTTC
V: TRBV30; J: TRBJ1-2; D: -; size: -; CDR3: CAWRSGSYGYTF; DNA: TGTGCCTGGAGATCGGGGTCTTATGGCTACACCTTC
V: TRBV5-4; J: TRBJ2-7; D: TRBD2; size: -; CDR3: CASSLNAGGNEQYF; DNA: TGTGCCAGCAGCTTGAATGCGGGAGGGAACGAGCAGTACTTC
V: TRBV19; J: TRBJ1-4; D: TRBD1; size: once; CDR3: CASSISRDSNEKLFF; DNA: TGTGCCAGTAGTATTTCTCGGGACAGTAATGAAAAACTGTTTTTT
V: TRBV9; J: TRBJ2-7; D: -; size: -; CDR3: CASSVAVGPTPEQYF; DNA: TGTGCCAGCAGCGTAGCGGTAGGACCCACCCCCGAGCAGTACTTC
V: TRBV6-4; J: TRBJ2-3; D: -; size: -; CDR3: CASSARAKEYF; DNA: TGTGCCAGCAGTGCCCGAGCCAAGGAGTATTTT
V: TRBV4-1; J: TRBJ2-5; D: -; size: -; CDR3: CASSPLRGGEETQYF; DNA: TGCGCCAGCAGCCCTCTCCGGGGCGGCGAGGAGACCCAGTACTTC
V: TRBV19; J: TRBJ2-1; D: -; size: -; CDR3: CASSIGYPNEQFF; DNA: TGTGCCAGTAGTATCGGATACCCAAATGAGCAGTTCTTC
V: TRBV10-3; J: TRBJ2-1; D: TRBD2; size: -; CDR3: CAISTSLAGGYNEQFF; DNA: TGTGCCATCAGCACATCACTAGCGGGAGGTTACAATGAGCAGTTCTTC
V: TRBV5-1; J: TRBJ1-2; D: -; size: -; CDR3: CASSLAVGRRENGYTF; DNA: TGCGCCAGCAGCTTGGCCGTCGGGAGAAGGGAGAACGGCTACACCTTC
V: TRBV5-1; J: TRBJ2-2; D: TRBD2; size: -; CDR3: CASRFDPTSGSSLGELFF; DNA: TGCGCCAGCAGATTTGATCCAACTAGCGGGAGCTCGTTGGGGGAGCTGTTTTTT
V: TRBV28; J: TRBJ2-7; D: -; size: -; CDR3: CASSSVGDTQYEQYF; DNA: TGTGCCAGCAGCTCTGTAGGGGACACCCAATACGAGCAGTACTTC
V: TRBV5-1; J: TRBJ2-1; D: TRBD2; size: once; CDR3: CASSQERGNYNEQFF; DNA: TGCGCCAGCAGCCAGGAGCGGGGGAACTACAATGAGCAGTTCTTC
V: TRBV6-6; J: TRBJ1-5; D: -; size: -; CDR3: CASSLDGSYNQPQHF; DNA: TGTGCCAGCAGTTTGGACGGGAGCTATAATCAGCCCCAGCATTTT
V: TRBV7-2; J: TRBJ2-6; D: -; size: -; CDR3: CASSFGPSGANVLTF; DNA: TGTGCCAGCAGCTTTGGACCCTCCGGGGCCAACGTCCTGACTTTC
V: TRBV7-9; J: TRBJ2-1; D: TRBD2; size: -; CDR3: CASSPGTSGSLGAYNEQFF; DNA: TGTGCCAGCAGCCCAGGGACTAGCGGGTCCTTAGGGGCCTACAATGAGCAGTTCTTC
V: TRBV10-1; J: TRBJ1-2; D: -; size: -; CDR3: CASSTGPNYGYTF; DNA: TGCGCCAGCAGTACCGGGCCTAACTATGGCTACACCTTC
V: TRBV5-1; J: TRBJ1-1; D: -; size: -; CDR3: CASRGRVNTEAFF; DNA: TGCGCCAGCAGGGGGAGGGTGAACACTGAAGCTTTCTTT
V: TRBV30; J: TRBJ2-7; D: TRBD1; size: -; CDR3: CAWSPDRGLSYEQYF; DNA: TGTGCCTGGAGTCCTGACAGGGGGCTCTCCTACGAGCAGTACTTC
V: TRBV7-9; J: TRBJ2-3; D: TRBD2; size: -; CDR3: CASSLARLARDTQYF; DNA: TGTGCCAGCAGCTTAGCCAGACTAGCAAGAGATACGCAGTATTTT
V: TRBV5-4; J: TRBJ2-7; D: -; size: -; CDR3: CASSLDVRTASSYEQYF; DNA: TGTGCCAGCAGCTTGGATGTTCGGACAGCTAGCTCCTACGAGCAGTACTTC
V: TRBV28; J: TRBJ2-1; D: -; size: -; CDR3: CASSLWIQGYNEQFF; DNA: TGTGCCAGCAGTTTATGGATTCAGGGGTACAATGAGCAGTTCTTC
V: TRBV11-2; J: TRBJ2-1; D: TRBD2; size: -; CDR3: CASSLSSGSYNEQFF; DNA: TGTGCCAGCAGCTTATCTAGCGGGAGCTACAATGAGCAGTTCTTC